The rows below give T cell receptor beta chains drawn from one sample of a study of blood T cell repertoires in COVID-19. The table came from immunoSEQ multiplex PCR; TCRdb's copy has only in-frame clones and leaves some out. The table shows tens of thousands of clones, with roughly 89% occurring only once. What was sequenced was peripheral blood. These receptors were obtained from a middle-aged man with active COVID-19. Both conserved end residues are part of each CDR3. Fields, in order: V gene, clone size, D gene, J gene, CDR3 DNA, CDR3 protein. D genes are given only for firm matches. Clone sizes are given selectively: once, few, many, or a class where the clone is expanded.

TRBV2	.	.	TRBJ1-1	TGTGCCAGCAGACCAGATCACCAGAACACTGAAGCTTTCTTT	CASRPDHQNTEAFF
TRBV9	.	TRBD1	TRBJ1-2	TGTGCCAGCAGCCCCGGACAGGGGCTGCTCTATGGCTACACCTTC	CASSPGQGLLYGYTF
TRBV6-6	.	TRBD1	TRBJ2-3	TGTGCCAGCAGTTCCAGACAGGGGGCAGATACGCAGTATTTT	CASSSRQGADTQYF
TRBV2	.	.	TRBJ2-1	TGTGCCAGCAGTCCAGGACAACTGGGCGGCGATGAGCAGTTCTTC	CASSPGQLGGDEQFF
TRBV7-8	few	TRBD1	TRBJ1-5	TGTGCCAGCAGCTTAGGGACAGGGGCGGGCAATCAGCCCCAGCATTTT	CASSLGTGAGNQPQHF
TRBV23-1	.	.	TRBJ1-1	TGCGCCAGCAGTCGACCGCAGGGGCCTAAGGCTGAAGCTTTCTTT	CASSRPQGPKAEAFF
TRBV20-1	.	.	TRBJ1-1	TGCTTGGACAGCATGAACACTGAAGCTTTCTTT	CLDSMNTEAFF
TRBV3-1/TRBV3-2	.	.	TRBJ1-6	TGTGCCAGCAGCCATGACGGGAATTCACCCCTCCACTTT	CASSHDGNSPLHF
TRBV28	.	TRBD1	TRBJ1-6	TGTGCCATCTCCTACAGGGGCACTAATTCACCCCTCCACTTT	CAISYRGTNSPLHF
TRBV30	.	.	TRBJ1-2	TGTGCCTCCTCTAACGCGGGGGTGGCCGCGAATCGGGGCTACACCTTC	CASSNAGVAANRGYTF
TRBV11-2	.	.	TRBJ2-7	TGTGCCAGCAGCACATACAGAGGAGGGAACGAGCAGTACTTC	CASSTYRGGNEQYF
TRBV4-1	.	.	TRBJ1-5	TGCGCCAGCAGCCAAGTGTTTATCGGAGAGCAGCCCCAGCATTTT	CASSQVFIGEQPQHF
TRBV3-1/TRBV3-2	.	TRBD2	TRBJ2-5	TGTGCCAGCACCTTAGCGGGGGCTAGCGGGCTCCAAGAGACCCAGTACTTC	CASTLAGASGLQETQYF
TRBV25-1	.	.	TRBJ2-5	TGTGCCAGCAGTGCGAAAGCTGGGACCCAGTACTTC	CASSAKAGTQYF
TRBV6-5	.	.	TRBJ2-3	TGTGCCAGCAGTTCAGGACCGATGCGGGACACAGATACGCAGTATTTT	CASSSGPMRDTDTQYF
TRBV5-4	.	.	TRBJ1-2	TGTGCCAGCAGCTCCAGGGGAGAGGGCTATGGCTACACCTTC	CASSSRGEGYGYTF
TRBV30	.	.	TRBJ1-6	TGTGCCTGGGGGATGTCGGCGAACGGCGACAGCACTCCCTCCTATAATTCACCCCTCCACTTT	CAWGMSANGDSTPSYNSPLHF
TRBV3-1/TRBV3-2	.	TRBD1	TRBJ1-1	TGTGCCAGCAGCACCGAGGACAGGGGGAGGTTTAGAACTGAAGCTTTCTTT	CASSTEDRGRFRTEAFF
TRBV5-5	once	TRBD1	TRBJ1-2	TGTGCCAGCACCAAATACGACAGGGGGCGCGGGGATATAGGCTACACCTTC	CASTKYDRGRGDIGYTF
TRBV15	.	.	TRBJ2-7	TGTGCCACCAGCAGGGCTGTGGGGGGAAACCGAGGCGAGCAGTACTTC	CATSRAVGGNRGEQYF
TRBV11-2	.	TRBD1	TRBJ2-7	TGTGCCAGCAGCCCGGACAGGGGTCGATCCGAGCAGTACTTC	CASSPDRGRSEQYF
TRBV29-1	.	TRBD1	TRBJ1-1	TGCAGCGCTCTGACAGGGGGCGAAGCTTTCTTT	CSALTGGEAFF
TRBV24-1	.	.	TRBJ2-3	TGTGCCACCAGTGGGAGGGGAACAGATACGCAGTATTTT	CATSGRGTDTQYF
TRBV6-2/TRBV6-3	.	.	TRBJ2-7	TGTGCCAGCAGTTACCCGGGATTGTACGAGCAGTACTTC	CASSYPGLYEQYF
TRBV19	.	.	TRBJ1-5	TGTGCCCATCGCGGACCTAGGGAGCAGCCCCAGCATTTT	CAHRGPREQPQHF
TRBV2	.	.	TRBJ2-7	TGTGCCAGCAGTGAAGGGCTAGCTGGGACCTACGAGCAGTACTTC	CASSEGLAGTYEQYF
TRBV7-9	once	TRBD2	TRBJ2-3	TGTGCCAGCAGCAGCCGGGGGGGTTTAACAGATACGCAGTATTTT	CASSSRGGLTDTQYF
TRBV28	.	.	TRBJ1-5	TGTGCCAGCAGTTCGGGGGGGCAGCCCCAGCATTTT	CASSSGGQPQHF
TRBV15	.	.	TRBJ2-5	TGTGCCACCAGCAGAGAGTTCGGGTTGCAAGAGACCCAGTACTTC	CATSREFGLQETQYF
TRBV7-9	once	.	TRBJ1-2	TGTGCCAGCAGCTTATCTGTGGGGAGGGAAGGTGGCGGCTACACCTTC	CASSLSVGREGGGYTF
TRBV6-1	.	.	TRBJ2-7	TGTGCCAGCAGTGAAAAGGGGCACCCGTCCTACGAGCAGTACTTC	CASSEKGHPSYEQYF
TRBV14	.	.	TRBJ2-1	TGTGCCAGCAGCCGATCATACCAGCCGATGGGGGCATCTACCAATGAGCAGTTCTTC	CASSRSYQPMGASTNEQFF
TRBV7-9	.	TRBD1	TRBJ1-2	TGTGCCAGCAGCGGGGGGACAGCTAATAACTATGGCTACACCTTC	CASSGGTANNYGYTF
TRBV6-5	once	.	TRBJ2-7	TGTGCCAGCAGCGGCGGGGAAGCAGGCGAGCAGTACTTC	CASSGGEAGEQYF
TRBV4-3	.	.	TRBJ1-2	TGCGCCAGCAGCCAAGATTTCTACAGGTATAACTATGGCTACACCTTC	CASSQDFYRYNYGYTF
TRBV19	.	.	TRBJ1-3	TGTGCCAGTAGTATTTACGGGACACTCGGAAACACCATATATTTT	CASSIYGTLGNTIYF
TRBV2	.	TRBD1	TRBJ1-2	TGTGCCAGCAGTCCCAACAGGGGAGGAAATGGCTACACCTTC	CASSPNRGGNGYTF
TRBV5-1	.	TRBD1	TRBJ2-2	TGCGCCAGCAGCTTGGGACAGGGGCCACCGAACACCGGGGAGCTGTTTTTT	CASSLGQGPPNTGELFF
TRBV7-3	.	TRBD1	TRBJ2-5	TGTGCCAGCAGTCTTGGACAGGGGTCCGGGGAGACCCAGTACTTC	CASSLGQGSGETQYF
TRBV6-6	few	.	TRBJ1-1	TGTGCCAGCAGTTCCTACGCTGAAGCTTTCTTT	CASSSYAEAFF
TRBV5-4	once	TRBD1	TRBJ2-1	TGTGCCAGCAGCCATTACAGGGGGAAATACAATGAGCAGTTCTTC	CASSHYRGKYNEQFF
TRBV11-2	.	.	TRBJ2-2	TGTGCCAGCAGCCCTCAGCGAGGGAGGACCGGGGAGCTGTTTTTT	CASSPQRGRTGELFF
TRBV18	.	.	TRBJ1-4	TGTGCCAGCTCCGAACAGGGAGGGGAGGAAAAACTGTTTTTT	CASSEQGGEEKLFF
TRBV28	once	TRBD2	TRBJ2-3	TGTGCCAGCAGTTCAGCTAGCGGGGGAATCACAGATACGCAGTATTTT	CASSSASGGITDTQYF
TRBV11-2	.	TRBD1	TRBJ1-5	TGTGCCAGCAGCCTATCCGGGACAGCTAATCAGCCCCAGCATTTT	CASSLSGTANQPQHF
TRBV12-5	.	TRBD1	TRBJ2-1	TGTGCTAGTGGTTTGCCCGGGACAGGGAGAATGTACAATGAGCAGTTCTTC	CASGLPGTGRMYNEQFF
TRBV27	.	TRBD1	TRBJ2-5	TGTGCCAGTCAGGGACAGCTAAAAGAGACCCAGTACTTC	CASQGQLKETQYF
TRBV27	.	TRBD2	TRBJ2-1	TGTGCCAGCACTACGGGGCGGGGGAAATACAATGAGCAGTTCTTC	CASTTGRGKYNEQFF
TRBV6-1	.	.	TRBJ1-5	TGTGCCAGCAGTGAAAACAGGCGCCAGCCCCAGCATTTT	CASSENRRQPQHF
TRBV6-5	few	TRBD1	TRBJ1-1	TGTGCCAGCAGTTTTACAGGGGACGGTGAAGCTTTCTTT	CASSFTGDGEAFF
TRBV5-1	few	TRBD1	TRBJ2-5	TGCGCCAGCAGTACCGTTATCGGGACAGTACACCAAGAGACCCAGTACTTC	CASSTVIGTVHQETQYF
TRBV5-4	.	.	TRBJ1-6	TGTGCCAGCAGAACTGACGACAGGACGAATTCACCCCTCCACTTT	CASRTDDRTNSPLHF
TRBV6-4	once	.	TRBJ2-3	TGTGCCAGCAGTGACAGCGAGAAAGATACGCAGTATTTT	CASSDSEKDTQYF
TRBV7-2	.	TRBD2	TRBJ2-1	TGTGCCAGCAGCTCCCGGACTAGCGGGGGGGCGGTGGATGAGCAGTTCTTC	CASSSRTSGGAVDEQFF
TRBV4-2	.	.	TRBJ1-5	TGTGCCAGCAGCGAGGGACAAAATAGCAATCAGCCCCAGCATTTT	CASSEGQNSNQPQHF
TRBV5-4	.	TRBD2	TRBJ2-7	TGTGCCAGCACCCCCGGGGGGACGAGCTCCTACGAGCAGTACTTC	CASTPGGTSSYEQYF